The rows below give T cell receptor beta chains drawn from one sample of a study of cytomegalovirus exposure and HLA in healthy donors. Method: immunoSEQ multiplex PCR; TCRdb's copy keeps in-frame clones and lacks some. The table records around 120,000 clones, 65% to 85% of them present only once. Sequencing was carried out using PBMCs. These receptors all stem from a man aged 50-59 years in good health and CMV-seropositive. The CDR3 runs from the conserved cysteine through the conserved F or W. The D gene is left open where the match is weak. The size field is filled for only some rows; it gives once, few, many or a size class.

D gene: TRBD1
V gene: TRBV5-5
J gene: TRBJ1-6
CDR3 length: 15
clone size: .
CDR3 protein: CASSLKGADNSPLHF
CDR3 DNA: TGTGCCAGCAGCTTGAAGGGGGCGGATAATTCACCCCTCCACTTT

D gene: TRBD1
V gene: TRBV2
J gene: TRBJ1-2
CDR3 length: 15
clone size: .
CDR3 protein: CASRVPRQGEDGYTF
CDR3 DNA: TGTGCCAGCAGGGTCCCGAGACAGGGGGAAGATGGCTACACCTTC

D gene: TRBD1
V gene: TRBV6-6
J gene: TRBJ1-1
CDR3 length: 15
clone size: .
CDR3 protein: CASSYTQGGNTEAFF
CDR3 DNA: TGTGCCAGCAGTTACACTCAGGGGGGGAACACTGAAGCTTTCTTT

D gene: TRBD1
V gene: TRBV7-2
J gene: TRBJ1-5
CDR3 length: 18
clone size: .
CDR3 protein: CASSFLLTGGSSSQPQHF
CDR3 DNA: TGTGCCAGCAGCTTCTTGCTCACAGGGGGCTCGAGCTCTCAGCCCCAGCATTTT

D gene: .
V gene: TRBV5-4
J gene: TRBJ2-1
CDR3 length: 15
clone size: .
CDR3 protein: CASSRRVSPDNEQFF
CDR3 DNA: TGTGCCAGCAGCCGGAGGGTATCCCCCGACAATGAGCAGTTCTTC

D gene: TRBD2
V gene: TRBV5-4
J gene: TRBJ2-5
CDR3 length: 17
clone size: .
CDR3 protein: CASSLDYSGRGLETQYF
CDR3 DNA: TGTGCCAGCAGCTTGGATTATAGCGGGAGAGGATTGGAGACCCAGTACTTC

D gene: .
V gene: TRBV7-6
J gene: TRBJ1-3
CDR3 length: 18
clone size: .
CDR3 protein: CASSFLFRGTYSGNTIYF
CDR3 DNA: TGTGCCAGCAGCTTCCTCTTTCGGGGGACTTACTCTGGAAACACCATATATTTT

D gene: TRBD1
V gene: TRBV2
J gene: TRBJ2-5
CDR3 length: 14
clone size: .
CDR3 protein: CASEDRGGGETQYF
CDR3 DNA: TGTGCCAGTGAGGACAGGGGTGGTGGTGAGACCCAGTACTTC

D gene: TRBD1
V gene: TRBV5-6
J gene: TRBJ1-5
CDR3 length: 16
clone size: .
CDR3 protein: CASSLTGGGSYQPQHF
CDR3 DNA: TGTGCCAGCAGCTTGACAGGGGGCGGAAGTTATCAGCCCCAGCATTTT

D gene: .
V gene: TRBV6-5
J gene: TRBJ1-1
CDR3 length: 14
clone size: .
CDR3 protein: CASSYVVAYTEAFF
CDR3 DNA: TGTGCCAGCAGTTACGTTGTAGCGTACACTGAAGCTTTCTTT

D gene: TRBD1
V gene: TRBV11-2
J gene: TRBJ2-7
CDR3 length: 15
clone size: .
CDR3 protein: CASSVRQGERYEQYF
CDR3 DNA: TGTGCCAGCAGCGTACGACAGGGGGAACGATACGAGCAGTACTTC

D gene: .
V gene: TRBV6-5
J gene: TRBJ2-7
CDR3 length: 11
clone size: .
CDR3 protein: CASSAGNEQYF
CDR3 DNA: TGTGCCAGCAGTGCGGGTAACGAGCAGTACTTC

D gene: .
V gene: TRBV5-1
J gene: TRBJ2-1
CDR3 length: 13
clone size: .
CDR3 protein: CASSLSPGNEQFF
CDR3 DNA: TGCGCCAGCAGCTTGAGCCCAGGTAATGAGCAGTTCTTC

D gene: TRBD1
V gene: TRBV19
J gene: TRBJ1-5
CDR3 length: 13
clone size: .
CDR3 protein: CASTRTGGQPQHF
CDR3 DNA: TGTGCCAGTACCCGGACAGGGGGACAGCCCCAGCATTTT

D gene: .
V gene: TRBV27
J gene: TRBJ1-1
CDR3 length: 14
clone size: few
CDR3 protein: CASSLSGAVLEAFF
CDR3 DNA: TGTGCCAGCAGTTTATCGGGGGCGGTGTTGGAAGCTTTCTTT

D gene: .
V gene: TRBV2
J gene: TRBJ1-3
CDR3 length: 15
clone size: .
CDR3 protein: CASSGQGLSGNTIYF
CDR3 DNA: TGTGCCAGCAGTGGGCAGGGGCTCTCTGGAAACACCATATATTTT

D gene: TRBD2
V gene: TRBV11-2
J gene: TRBJ2-1
CDR3 length: 14
clone size: .
CDR3 protein: CASSSWTSGNEQFF
CDR3 DNA: TGTGCCAGCAGCTCGTGGACTAGCGGAAATGAGCAGTTCTTC

D gene: .
V gene: TRBV2
J gene: TRBJ1-6
CDR3 length: 14
clone size: .
CDR3 protein: CASSERSYNSPLHF
CDR3 DNA: TGTGCCAGCAGTGAAAGGAGCTATAATTCACCCCTCCACTTT

D gene: .
V gene: TRBV5-1
J gene: TRBJ2-3
CDR3 length: 16
clone size: .
CDR3 protein: CASSLDASRGTDTQYF
CDR3 DNA: TGCGCCAGCAGCTTGGACGCTAGCCGCGGCACAGATACGCAGTATTTT

D gene: .
V gene: TRBV27
J gene: TRBJ1-3
CDR3 length: 14
clone size: .
CDR3 protein: CASSLRGSGNTIYF
CDR3 DNA: TGTGCCAGCAGTTTAAGGGGGTCTGGAAACACCATATATTTT

D gene: TRBD1
V gene: TRBV5-1
J gene: TRBJ2-5
CDR3 length: 15
clone size: .
CDR3 protein: CASSLTTGQRETQYF
CDR3 DNA: TGCGCCAGCAGCTTGACGACAGGGCAAAGAGAGACCCAGTACTTC

D gene: TRBD2
V gene: TRBV18
J gene: TRBJ2-3
CDR3 length: 15
clone size: few
CDR3 protein: CASSLGAGPTDTQYF
CDR3 DNA: TGTGCCAGCTCCCTCGGAGCGGGACCCACAGATACGCAGTATTTT

D gene: .
V gene: TRBV6-1
J gene: TRBJ1-5
CDR3 length: 14
clone size: .
CDR3 protein: CASSGGLSNQPQHF
CDR3 DNA: TGTGCCAGCAGTGGAGGACTTAGCAATCAGCCCCAGCATTTT

D gene: TRBD1
V gene: TRBV4-1
J gene: TRBJ2-3
CDR3 length: 16
clone size: .
CDR3 protein: CASSQGGQRYTDTQYF
CDR3 DNA: TGCGCCAGCAGCCAAGGGGGACAGCGCTACACAGATACGCAGTATTTT

D gene: .
V gene: TRBV28
J gene: TRBJ2-7
CDR3 length: 17
clone size: once
CDR3 protein: CASSFNRQAAILRGEYF
CDR3 DNA: TGTGCCAGCAGTTTCAACCGACAGGCCGCAATCCTACGAGGGGAGTACTTC

D gene: .
V gene: TRBV7-9
J gene: TRBJ2-5
CDR3 length: 16
clone size: .
CDR3 protein: CASSLAVTGQLETQYF
CDR3 DNA: TGTGCCAGCAGCTTAGCCGTAACCGGACAGCTAGAGACCCAGTACTTC

D gene: TRBD1
V gene: TRBV7-2
J gene: TRBJ1-1
CDR3 length: 13
clone size: .
CDR3 protein: CASSSQGPPEAFF
CDR3 DNA: TGTGCCAGCAGCTCACAGGGGCCCCCTGAAGCTTTCTTT

D gene: .
V gene: TRBV7-9
J gene: TRBJ1-4
CDR3 length: 14
clone size: .
CDR3 protein: CASTPRRGGEKLFF
CDR3 DNA: TGTGCCAGCACCCCAAGGCGGGGAGGCGAAAAACTGTTTTTT

D gene: .
V gene: TRBV4-3
J gene: TRBJ1-2
CDR3 length: 16
clone size: .
CDR3 protein: CASSQDRVGSNYGYTF
CDR3 DNA: TGCGCCAGCAGCCAAGACCGGGTTGGATCTAACTATGGCTACACCTTC

D gene: .
V gene: TRBV5-6
J gene: TRBJ2-1
CDR3 length: 15
clone size: .
CDR3 protein: CASSLTYGVDNEQFF
CDR3 DNA: TGTGCCAGCAGCTTAACGTACGGGGTGGACAATGAGCAGTTCTTC

D gene: .
V gene: TRBV7-2
J gene: TRBJ1-3
CDR3 length: 16
clone size: .
CDR3 protein: CASSSSLIAAGNTIYF
CDR3 DNA: TGTGCCAGCAGCTCTTCTTTAATAGCGGCGGGAAACACCATATATTTT

D gene: .
V gene: TRBV6-4
J gene: TRBJ1-1
CDR3 length: 14
clone size: .
CDR3 protein: CASSDSSRGTEAFF
CDR3 DNA: TGTGCCAGCAGTGACTCGAGCCGAGGGACTGAAGCTTTCTTT

D gene: TRBD1
V gene: TRBV28
J gene: TRBJ1-2
CDR3 length: 14
clone size: .
CDR3 protein: CASRSGTVNYGYTF
CDR3 DNA: TGTGCCAGCAGATCCGGGACAGTCAACTATGGCTACACCTTC

D gene: TRBD1
V gene: TRBV28
J gene: TRBJ1-5
CDR3 length: 15
clone size: .
CDR3 protein: CASSPWTGGNQPQHF
CDR3 DNA: TGTGCCAGCAGTCCCTGGACAGGGGGCAATCAGCCCCAGCATTTT

D gene: .
V gene: TRBV27
J gene: TRBJ2-2
CDR3 length: 15
clone size: .
CDR3 protein: CASSPRGSIAGELFF
CDR3 DNA: TGTGCCAGCTCCCCAAGGGGTAGCATCGCCGGGGAGCTGTTTTTT

D gene: .
V gene: TRBV4-1
J gene: TRBJ2-5
CDR3 length: 14
clone size: .
CDR3 protein: CASSQGRLFETQYF
CDR3 DNA: TGCGCCAGCAGCCAAGGGCGACTGTTCGAGACCCAGTACTTC

D gene: TRBD1
V gene: TRBV6-1
J gene: TRBJ1-1
CDR3 length: 13
clone size: .
CDR3 protein: CASRRTGDTEAFF
CDR3 DNA: TGTGCCAGCAGGCGGACAGGGGACACTGAAGCTTTCTTT